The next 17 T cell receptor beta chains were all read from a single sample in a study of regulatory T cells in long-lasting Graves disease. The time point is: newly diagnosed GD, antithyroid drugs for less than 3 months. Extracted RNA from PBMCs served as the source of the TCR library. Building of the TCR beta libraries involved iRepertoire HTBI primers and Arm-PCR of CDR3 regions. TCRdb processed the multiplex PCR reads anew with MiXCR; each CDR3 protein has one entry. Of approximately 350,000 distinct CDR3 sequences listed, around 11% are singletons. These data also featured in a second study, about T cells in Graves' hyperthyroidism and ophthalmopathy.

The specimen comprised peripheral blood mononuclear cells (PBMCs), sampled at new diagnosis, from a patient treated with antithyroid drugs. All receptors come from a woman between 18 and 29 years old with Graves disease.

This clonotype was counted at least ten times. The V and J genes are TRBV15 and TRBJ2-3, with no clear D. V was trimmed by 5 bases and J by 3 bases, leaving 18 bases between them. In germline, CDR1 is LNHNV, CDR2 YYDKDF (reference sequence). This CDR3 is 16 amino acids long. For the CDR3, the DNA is TGTGCCACCAGCCCCTCTTCGTGGGATACAACAGATACGCAGTATTTT. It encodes CATSPSSWDTTDTQYF.

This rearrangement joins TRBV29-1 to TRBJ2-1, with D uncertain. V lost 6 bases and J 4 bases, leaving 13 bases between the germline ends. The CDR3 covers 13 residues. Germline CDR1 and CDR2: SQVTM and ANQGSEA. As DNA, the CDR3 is TGCAGCGTCGCGCTAAGGGAATACAATGAGCAGTTCTTC. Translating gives CSVALREYNEQFF.

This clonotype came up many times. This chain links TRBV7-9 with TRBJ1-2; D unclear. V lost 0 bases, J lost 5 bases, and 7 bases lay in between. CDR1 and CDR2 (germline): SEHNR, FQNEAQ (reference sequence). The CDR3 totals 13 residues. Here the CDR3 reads CASSLAKAYGYTF. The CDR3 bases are TGTGCCAGCAGCTTAGCGAAGGCTTATGGCTACACCTTC. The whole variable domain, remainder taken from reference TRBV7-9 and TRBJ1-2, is DTGVSQNPRHKITKRGQNVTFRCDPISEHNRLYWYRQTLGQGPEFLTYFQNEAQLEKSRLLSDRFSAERPKGSFSTLEIQRTEQGDSAMYLCASSLAKAYGYTFGSGTRLTVV.

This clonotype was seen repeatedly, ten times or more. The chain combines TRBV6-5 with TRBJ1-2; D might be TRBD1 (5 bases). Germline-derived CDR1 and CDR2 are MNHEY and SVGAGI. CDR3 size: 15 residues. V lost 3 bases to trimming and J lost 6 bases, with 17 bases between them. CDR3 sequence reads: CASSYLTARRHGYTF. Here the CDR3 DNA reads TGTGCCAGCAGTTATCTGACAGCTCGAAGACATGGCTACACCTTC.

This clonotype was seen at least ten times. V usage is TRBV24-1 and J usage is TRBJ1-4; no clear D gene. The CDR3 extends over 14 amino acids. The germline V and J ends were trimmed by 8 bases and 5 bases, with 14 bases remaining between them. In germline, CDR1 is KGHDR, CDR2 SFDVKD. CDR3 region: CATISRDRNEKLFF. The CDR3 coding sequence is TGTGCCACCATTTCGAGGGATAGGAATGAAAAACTGTTTTTT.

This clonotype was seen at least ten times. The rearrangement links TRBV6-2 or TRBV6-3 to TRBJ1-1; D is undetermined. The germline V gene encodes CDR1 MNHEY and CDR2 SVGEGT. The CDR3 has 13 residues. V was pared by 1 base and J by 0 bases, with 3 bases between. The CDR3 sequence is CASSYFVNTEAFF. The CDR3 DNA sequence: TGTGCCAGCAGTTACTTCGTGAACACTGAAGCTTTCTTT.

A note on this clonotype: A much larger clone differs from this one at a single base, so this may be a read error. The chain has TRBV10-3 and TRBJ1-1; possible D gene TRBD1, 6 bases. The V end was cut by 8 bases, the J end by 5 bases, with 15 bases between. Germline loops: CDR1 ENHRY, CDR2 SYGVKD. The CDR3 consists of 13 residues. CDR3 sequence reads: CAIRGGASTEAFF. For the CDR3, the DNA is TGTGCCATCCGTGGGGGCGCGAGTACTGAAGCTTTCTTT.

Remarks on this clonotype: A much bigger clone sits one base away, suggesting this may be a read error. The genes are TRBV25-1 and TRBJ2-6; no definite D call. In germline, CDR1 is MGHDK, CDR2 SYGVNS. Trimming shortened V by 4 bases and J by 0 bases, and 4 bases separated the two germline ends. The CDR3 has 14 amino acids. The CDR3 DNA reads TGTGCCAGCAGTGCTCTCTCTGGGGCCAACGTCCTGACTTTC. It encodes CASSALSGANVLTF. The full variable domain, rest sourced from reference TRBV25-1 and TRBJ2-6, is EADIYQTPRYLVIGTGKKITLECSQTMGHDKMYWYQQDPGMELHLIHYSYGVNSTEKGDLSSESTVSRIRTEHFPLTLESARPSHTSQYLCASSALSGANVLTFGAGSRLTVL.

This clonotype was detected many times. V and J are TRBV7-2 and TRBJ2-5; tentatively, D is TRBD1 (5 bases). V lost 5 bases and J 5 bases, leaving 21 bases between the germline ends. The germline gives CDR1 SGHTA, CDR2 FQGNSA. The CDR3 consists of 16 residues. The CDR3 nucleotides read TGTGCCAGCAGCCTCCTCGCCCTAGGGGTAGGGGAGACCCAGTACTTC. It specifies CASSLLALGVGETQYF.

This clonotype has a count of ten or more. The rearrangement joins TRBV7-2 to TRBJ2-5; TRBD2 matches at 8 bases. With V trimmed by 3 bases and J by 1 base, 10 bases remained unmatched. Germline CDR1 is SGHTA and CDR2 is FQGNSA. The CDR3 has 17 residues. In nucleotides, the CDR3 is TGTGCCAGCAGCTTCCCCGTGAGCGGGAGTTCCCAAGAGACCCAGTACTTC. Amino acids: CASSFPVSGSSQETQYF.

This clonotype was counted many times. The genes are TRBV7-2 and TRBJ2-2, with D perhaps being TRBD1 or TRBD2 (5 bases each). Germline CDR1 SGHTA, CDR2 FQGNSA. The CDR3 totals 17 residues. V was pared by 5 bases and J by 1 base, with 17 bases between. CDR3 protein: CASSPHPGPKNTGELFF. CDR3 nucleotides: TGTGCCAGCAGCCCTCACCCGGGACCCAAGAACACCGGGGAGCTGTTTTTT.

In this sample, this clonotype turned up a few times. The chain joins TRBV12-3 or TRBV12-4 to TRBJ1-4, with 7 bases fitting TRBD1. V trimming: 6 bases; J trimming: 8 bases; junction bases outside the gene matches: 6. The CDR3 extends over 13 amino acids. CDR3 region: CASRGGAWEKLFF. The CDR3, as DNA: TGTGCCAGCAGAGGGGGCGCCTGGGAAAAACTGTTTTTT.

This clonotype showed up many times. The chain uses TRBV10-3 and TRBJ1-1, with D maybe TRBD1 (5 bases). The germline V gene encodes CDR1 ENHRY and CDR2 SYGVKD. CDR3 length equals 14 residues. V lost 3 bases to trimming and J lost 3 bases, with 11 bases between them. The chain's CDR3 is CAISDTVGDTEAFF. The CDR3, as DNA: TGTGCCATCAGTGACACTGTAGGGGACACTGAAGCTTTCTTT.

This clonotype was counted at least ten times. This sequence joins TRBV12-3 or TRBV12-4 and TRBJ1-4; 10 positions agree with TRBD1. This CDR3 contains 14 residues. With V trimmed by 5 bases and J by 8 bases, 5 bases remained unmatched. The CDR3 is CASSARDRGEKLFF. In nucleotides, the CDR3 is TGTGCCAGCAGTGCCCGGGACAGGGGCGAAAAACTGTTTTTT.

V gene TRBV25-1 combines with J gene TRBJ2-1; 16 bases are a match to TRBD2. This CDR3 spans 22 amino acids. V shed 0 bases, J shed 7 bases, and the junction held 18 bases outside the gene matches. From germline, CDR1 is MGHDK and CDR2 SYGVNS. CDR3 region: CASSEYILGLAGGPSLANEQFF. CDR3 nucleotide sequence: TGTGCCAGCAGTGAATATATTTTGGGACTAGCGGGGGGGCCTAGTTTGGCGAATGAGCAGTTCTTC.

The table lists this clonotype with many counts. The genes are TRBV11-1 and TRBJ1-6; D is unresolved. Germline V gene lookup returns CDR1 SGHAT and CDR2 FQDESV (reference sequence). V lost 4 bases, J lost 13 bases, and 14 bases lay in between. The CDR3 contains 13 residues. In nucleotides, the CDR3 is TGTGCCAGCAGCTCCCAGACCGAGGAGCCCCTCCACTTT. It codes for CASSSQTEEPLHF.

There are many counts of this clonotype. This chain's CDR3 is CASSQAVMENNEQFF. CDR3 sequence (DNA): TGTGCCAGCAGCCAAGCCGTCATGGAAAACAATGAGCAGTTCTTC. This chain joins TRBV4-2 and TRBJ2-1; D unresolved. V was clipped by 1 base and J by 5 bases, with 12 bases between them. Germline-derived CDR1 and CDR2 are LGHNA and YNFKEQ. The CDR3 is made up of 15 amino acids.